These T cell receptor beta chains were read from a single sample in a study of blood T cell repertoires in COVID-19. Assay: immunoSEQ multiplex PCR; the TCRdb copy retains only in-frame clones and omits some. The repertoire consists of 53,000 or so clones, with 77% occurring once and the leading ten covering about two fifths. Sequences were obtained from peripheral blood. The origin of the receptors is a man aged 65 to 85 with active or convalescent COVID-19. Each CDR3 is given without its conserved first and last residue. Each record gives: CDR3 protein, J gene, D gene, V gene. D genes are given only for firm matches.

ASSESGVNYGYT | TRBJ1-2 | NA | TRBV6-1
ASSQQRTSGRAEQF | TRBJ2-1 | TRBD2 | TRBV3-1/TRBV3-2
ASSRTSGGQETQY | TRBJ2-5 | TRBD2 | TRBV5-6
ASSWGTGNTIY | TRBJ1-3 | NA | TRBV7-2
ASSIVNQRDGYT | TRBJ1-2 | NA | TRBV19
ASSDSGNTIY | TRBJ1-3 | NA | TRBV6-1
ASSARVSTDTQY | TRBJ2-3 | NA | TRBV25-1
ASSLGWGLWQPQH | TRBJ1-5 | NA | TRBV7-8
ASSLVHGGVSGYGYT | TRBJ1-2 | NA | TRBV7-2
ASSPGQDSPLH | TRBJ1-6 | NA | TRBV18
ASTPPGFQTGNTIY | TRBJ1-3 | NA | TRBV2
ASSDKPGQGAPNQPQH | TRBJ1-5 | TRBD1 | TRBV6-4
ASSRRQDSNQPQH | TRBJ1-5 | NA | TRBV2
ASSIRRDGGYGYT | TRBJ1-2 | NA | TRBV19
ASREGLLGAHGYT | TRBJ1-2 | NA | TRBV6-5
ASSIRSMTNEKLF | TRBJ1-4 | NA | TRBV2
AWSTLRGGVASFNYGYT | TRBJ1-2 | NA | TRBV30